The clone carrying this T cell receptor beta chain has more than one count but fewer than ten. Antigen: not known. Trimming cost V 9 bases and J 4 bases, with 24 bases left between them. CDR1 and CDR2 from the germline V gene are LNHDA and SQIVND (reference sequence). The CDR3 loop spans 17 amino acids. The source of the sample is a study of vaccination and CD4 T cells after COVID-19. Study details: The study enrolled six male and four female convalescents, two of whom were Hispanic. Spike peptides, overlapping and drawn from SARS-CoV-2, HCoV-NL63, HCoV-OC43 and HCoV-229E, were used to stimulate cells.

With the Oncomine TCR Beta short-read assay, DNA from cultured CD4+ T cells was sequenced. Each CDR3 protein is one row after TCRdb ran MiXCR on the PCR reads. The table shows about 21,000 distinct CDR3 sequences, with 26% occurring only once. Treatment reported: approximately nine-day PBMC culture with coronavirus spike peptide pools or control peptides (ViraFEST assay). The chain links TRBV19 to TRBJ2-2; tentatively, D is TRBD1 (7 bases). Sequenced sample: cultured CD4+ T cells from blood. This receptor was taken from a human donor with COVID-19. The CDR3 DNA sequence: TGTGCCAGCCGAGGGACAGTAACAGGGAGGCGCACCGGGGAGCTGTTTTTT. Translating it yields CASRGTVTGRRTGELFF.